The present T cell receptor beta chain was sequenced within a study of T cells in Graves' hyperthyroidism and ophthalmopathy. Researchers took RNA transcripts and amplified the TCR beta CDR3 regions from them. The study used the HTBI primer set for a first-round RT-PCR of the TCR CDR3. TCRdb reanalysed the multiplex PCR reads using MiXCR and keeps one entry per CDR3 protein. This sample has 130,000 or so distinct CDR3 sequences, with approximately 24% found just once. This clonotype has a count of ten or more. Trimming removed 4 bases from V and 8 bases from J, with 21 bases in between. Germline CDR1 SNHLY, CDR2 FYNNEI. The CDR3 is 16 amino acids. Investigators excluded patients with uncontrolled infection, other autoimmune disease, pregnancy or lactation.

This chain links TRBV2 with TRBJ1-5; D is uncertain. The sequencing input was blood. The clonotype was recovered from a woman aged 45-65 years with Graves' hyperthyroidism that later progressed to Graves' ophthalmopathy. The CDR3 coding sequence is TGTGCCAGCAGTGTTAGCGGGGATTGGTCGCAGAAGCCCCAGCATTTT. Protein product: CASSVSGDWSQKPQHF.